This is a list of T cell receptor beta chains from one sample in a study of beta chain features in type 1 diabetes. Generated by immunoSEQ multiplex PCR, the TCRdb table keeps only in-frame clones and is missing some. The sample includes nearly 350,000 clones, approximately 9.7% of them seen just once. Sequencing used central memory CD4+ T cells from blood. All receptors derive from a young man with type 1 diabetes. Both conserved end residues are part of each CDR3. The order of the fields is J gene, V gene, clone size, D gene, CDR3 protein, CDR3 DNA. The D gene is left open where the match is weak. Clone sizes are given selectively: once, few, many, or a class where the clone is expanded.

J: TRBJ2-5
V: TRBV27
size: .
D: .
CDR3: CASSNDRPEGTQYF
DNA: TGTGCCAGCAGTAACGACAGACCTGAGGGGACCCAGTACTTC

J: TRBJ2-5
V: TRBV7-2
size: few
D: TRBD2
CDR3: CASSLVAGGTQETQYF
DNA: TGTGCCAGCAGCTTAGTAGCGGGGGGTACCCAAGAGACCCAGTACTTC

J: TRBJ2-3
V: TRBV28
size: .
D: .
CDR3: CASTGGADTQYF
DNA: TGTGCCAGCACGGGTGGGGCAGATACGCAGTATTTT

J: TRBJ2-7
V: TRBV6-5
size: .
D: TRBD1
CDR3: CASSYGTGADTYEQYF
DNA: TGTGCCAGCAGTTATGGGACAGGGGCCGATACCTACGAGCAGTACTTC

J: TRBJ2-2
V: TRBV4-3
size: few
D: .
CDR3: CASSPGLRNTGELFF
DNA: TGCGCCAGCAGCCCGGGACTCCGAAACACCGGGGAGCTGTTTTTT

J: TRBJ2-2
V: TRBV30
size: .
D: .
CDR3: CAWSRFGRDTGELFF
DNA: TGTGCCTGGTCTCGTTTCGGCAGGGACACCGGGGAGCTGTTTTTT

J: TRBJ2-4
V: TRBV9
size: .
D: TRBD1
CDR3: CASSFGTGGNIQYF
DNA: TGTGCCAGCAGCTTTGGGACAGGGGGGAACATTCAGTACTTC

J: TRBJ2-3
V: TRBV7-2
size: .
D: .
CDR3: CASSQQDTQYF
DNA: TGTGCCAGCAGTCAGCAAGATACGCAGTATTTT

J: TRBJ2-1
V: TRBV7-2
size: few
D: TRBD2
CDR3: CASSFLAGAPGEQFF
DNA: TGTGCCAGCAGCTTCCTAGCGGGGGCCCCTGGTGAGCAGTTCTTC

J: TRBJ2-1
V: TRBV11-2
size: few
D: TRBD2
CDR3: CASSFSRGSYNEQFF
DNA: TGTGCCAGCAGCTTCTCGCGGGGGTCATACAATGAGCAGTTCTTC

J: TRBJ2-5
V: TRBV20-1
size: .
D: .
CDR3: CSAERDEQYF
DNA: TGCAGTGCTGAACGTGATGAGCAGTACTTC